This TCR beta chain derives from a study of identical twins (TCRdb year 2016). For the study in its entirety: TCR alpha and beta repertoires from monozygotic twins, unrelated adults of various ages and cord blood were deep-sequenced to test whether fetal clonotypes persist. To rule out contamination, the twin experiments were replicated at different times with different library preparation protocols. What the study reported, not specific to this receptor: Because the same donors could not be followed over many years, the conclusions depended on cross-sectional statistical analysis. In monozygotic twins, out-of-frame TCR alpha sharing was systematically underestimated by recombination models, although the models agreed with sharing between unrelated individuals. Invariant T cells such as MAIT and iNKT could partly confound zero-insertion analyses, though diverse VJ usage argued against this for most clonotypes. The excess sharing between twins in beta out-of-frame sequences was weaker because fewer shared sequences reduced the signal-to-noise ratio. Fewer insertions were carried by abundant cord blood beta clonotypes, a similar but weaker trend appeared in young adult naive repertoires, and no such trend appeared in memory repertoires. Out-of-frame TCR alpha sequences shared between twins showed an excess of low generation-probability sequences compared with coincidental sharing between unrelated individuals.

All donors were healthy Caucasians. The twin cohort consisted of three pairs of female monozygotic twins, all aged 18 to 29 years. CD4+ and CD8+ T cell populations were isolated with positive isolation kits from Invitrogen. In its sample, this clonotype was seen a few times. Its specific antigen is unknown. Base qualities are missing; no much larger clone stands one base away. The library was obtained by 5' RACE. Sequencing took place on an Illumina HiSeq 2000. A universal primer binding site was introduced by template switching, and a unique molecular identifier was present in the final cDNA, enabling accurate counting of TCR cDNA molecules. Specific primers in the conserved constant-segment region were used to synthesize first-strand cDNA for TCR alpha and beta chains. Each cDNA library was double barcoded, with a SMART-Mk sample barcode plus Illumina barcodes, to control for contamination. Two successive PCR steps introduced TruSeq adapter sequences along with Illumina sample barcodes. The Illumina HiSeq platform was used with custom primers to sequence TCR alpha and beta cDNA libraries. The source study handled its data this way. MiGEC was used to process raw reads and extract unique molecular identifiers, and MiXCR was used to find CDR3 positions. For each individual, recombination models were inferred using an EM algorithm with the repgenHMM and IGoR tools. Shared clonotypes were analyzed with the tcR package in R, and sharing was normalized by the product of cloneset sizes. To study raw recombination without the effects of thymic and clonal selection, out-of-frame nonproductive sequences were analyzed. Through fastp at Q25 and MiXCR, TCRdb rebuilt clones from the public reads, retaining in-frame beta chains. Every distinct CDR3 protein forms one entry, paired with its most common genes and DNA. The V and J calls, along with clone size, are taken from TCRdb and not from the paper's own processing. The sample table records around 490,000 distinct CDR3 sequences; roughly an eighth of these occur just once. The ten largest clones capture 0.98% of the sample.

Clipping removes 3 bases from V and 1 base from J, with 21 as the unmatched junction base count. As encoded in the germline V gene, CDR1 is MGHDK while CDR2 is SYGVNS. The CDR3 holds 21 amino acids from the cysteine to the phenylalanine. This entry keeps only the CDR3 DNA: 63 bases, framed from base 1. This sample also belongs to another study, concerning yellow fever vaccine responses in identical twins. That second report states: The T cell response to vaccination in identical twins was reported by the authors to appear partly convergent and partly personalized. Focusing on identical twins, the study followed the T cell clones that responded to the vaccine, and did so with precision.

This clonotype was sampled from a woman under 30 in good health. The chain is encoded by TRBV25-1 joined to TRBJ2-3; 8 junctional bases match TRBD2. Material for sequencing was CD4+ T cells sorted from blood. CDR3 sequence: CASSDYEGRAGGPPRTDTQYF. The nucleotide sequence reads TGTGCCAGCAGTGATTACGAAGGGCGGGCGGGAGGACCCCCCCGCACAGATACGCAGTATTTT.